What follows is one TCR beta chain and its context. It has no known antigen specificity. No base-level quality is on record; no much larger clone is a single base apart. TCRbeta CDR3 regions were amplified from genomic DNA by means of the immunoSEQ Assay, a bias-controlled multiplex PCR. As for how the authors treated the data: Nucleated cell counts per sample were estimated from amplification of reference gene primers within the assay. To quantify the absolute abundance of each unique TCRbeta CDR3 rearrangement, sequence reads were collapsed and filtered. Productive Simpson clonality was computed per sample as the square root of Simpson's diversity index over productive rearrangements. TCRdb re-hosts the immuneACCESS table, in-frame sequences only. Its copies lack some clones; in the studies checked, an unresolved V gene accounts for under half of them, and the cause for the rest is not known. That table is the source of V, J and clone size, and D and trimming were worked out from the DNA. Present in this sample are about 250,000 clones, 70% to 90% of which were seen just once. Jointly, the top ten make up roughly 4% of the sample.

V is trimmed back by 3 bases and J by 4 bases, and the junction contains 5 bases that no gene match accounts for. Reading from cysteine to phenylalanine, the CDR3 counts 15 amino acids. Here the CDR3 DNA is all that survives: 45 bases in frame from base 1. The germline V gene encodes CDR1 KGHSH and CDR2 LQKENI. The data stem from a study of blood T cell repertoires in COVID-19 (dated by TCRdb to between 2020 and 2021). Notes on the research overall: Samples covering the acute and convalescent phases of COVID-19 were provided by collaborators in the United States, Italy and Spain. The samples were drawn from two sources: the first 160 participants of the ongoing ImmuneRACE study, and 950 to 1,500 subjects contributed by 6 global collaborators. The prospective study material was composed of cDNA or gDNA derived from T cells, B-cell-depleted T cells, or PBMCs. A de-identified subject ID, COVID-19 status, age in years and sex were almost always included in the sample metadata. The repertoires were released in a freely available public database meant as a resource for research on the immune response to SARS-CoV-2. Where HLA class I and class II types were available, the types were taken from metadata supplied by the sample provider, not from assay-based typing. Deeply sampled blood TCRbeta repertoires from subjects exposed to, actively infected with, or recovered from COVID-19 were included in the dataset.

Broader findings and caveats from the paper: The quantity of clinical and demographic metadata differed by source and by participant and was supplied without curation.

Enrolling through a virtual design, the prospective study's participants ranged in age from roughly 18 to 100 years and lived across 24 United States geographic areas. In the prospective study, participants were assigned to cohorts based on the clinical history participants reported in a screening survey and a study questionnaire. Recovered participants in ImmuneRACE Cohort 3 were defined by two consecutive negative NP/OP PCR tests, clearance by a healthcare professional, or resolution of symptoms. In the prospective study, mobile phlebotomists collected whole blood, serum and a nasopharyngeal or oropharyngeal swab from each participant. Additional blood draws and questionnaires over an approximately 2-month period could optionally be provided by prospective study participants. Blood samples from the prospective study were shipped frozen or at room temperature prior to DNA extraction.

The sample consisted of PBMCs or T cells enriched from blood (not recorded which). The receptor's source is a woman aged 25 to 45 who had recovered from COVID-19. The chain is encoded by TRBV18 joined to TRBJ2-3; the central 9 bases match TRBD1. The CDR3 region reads CASSPGQGHADTQYF. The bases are TGTGCCAGCTCACCTGGACAGGGGCACGCAGATACGCAGTATTTT.